The next 32 T cell receptor beta chains were all read from a single sample in a study of neurological immune-mediated disorders. Via MiXCR, TCRdb re-called the 5' RACE reads, giving one row per CDR3 protein. The table includes nearly 60,000 distinct CDR3 sequences, 3.5% detected once. Sequences were obtained from PBMCs. These receptors were obtained from a woman between 25 and 40 years old with multiple sclerosis.

This clonotype was seen ten or more times. The genes are TRBV5-1 and TRBJ1-2, with no clear D. Trimming cost V 4 bases and J 4 bases, with 17 bases left between them. The CDR3 runs 15 residues. Germline lookup yields CDR1 SGHRS and CDR2 YFSETQ. CDR3: CASSPEGYEAYGYTF. The CDR3 DNA sequence: TGCGCCAGCAGCCCGGAGGGATATGAGGCCTATGGCTACACCTTC.

This clonotype showed up many times. The gene calls are TRBV5-6 and TRBJ1-2; 7 positions match TRBD1. CDR1 is SGHDT and CDR2 is YYEEEE in the germline V gene. The CDR3 contains 17 residues. Trimming removed 5 bases from V and 0 bases from J; junction bases left unmatched: 13. The CDR3 sequence: CASRNLKGGLPNYGYTF. CDR3 DNA: TGTGCCAGCAGGAACTTGAAAGGGGGCCTTCCTAACTATGGCTACACCTTC.

This clonotype was found many times. The chain recombines TRBV7-2 with TRBJ2-1, with D tentatively TRBD2 (6 bases). Germline loops: CDR1 SGHTA, CDR2 FQGNSA. The CDR3 contains 13 residues. V was pared by 5 bases and J by 10 bases, with 15 bases between. The CDR3 nucleotides read TGTGCCAGCAGCCCCCCATCTAGCGTCGAGCAGTTCTTC. It encodes CASSPPSSVEQFF.

In its sample, this clonotype was seen many times. One junction end does not reproduce the germline sequence, and a read error may be involved. The genes are TRBV5-1 and TRBJ2-7, with D unclear. The CDR3 runs 11 residues. The germline gives CDR1 SGHRS, CDR2 YFSETQ. CDR3 sequence: CASSSSHEQYF. The CDR3 coding sequence is TGCGCCAGCAGCTCCTCCCACGAGCAGTACTTC.

The chain employs TRBV3-1 and TRBJ2-7; 8 bases align to TRBD2. Germline values: CDR1 LGHDT, CDR2 YNNKEL (reference sequence). With 9 bases clipped from V and 7 bases from J, the junction kept 14 bases outside the gene matches. The CDR3 sequence is 14 residues long. The CDR3 loop reads CASATGGDISEQYF. The DNA for the CDR3 is TGTGCCAGTGCCACGGGAGGGGACATCTCAGAGCAGTACTTC.

This clonotype was recorded many times. The chain combines TRBV20-1 with TRBJ2-1; D tentatively fits TRBD1 or TRBD2 (6 bases each). The germline V gene has CDR1 DFQATT and CDR2 SNEGSKA (reference sequence). The CDR3 has 15 residues. V shed 1 base and J shed 4 bases, with 14 bases lying between them. The CDR3 is CSARAGAALYNEQFF. Here the CDR3 DNA reads TGCAGTGCTAGAGCGGGGGCCGCTCTATACAATGAGCAGTTCTTC.

In its sample, this clonotype was seen many times. The chain recombines TRBV20-1 with TRBJ2-7; D uncertain. The CDR3 totals 15 residues. Germline-derived CDR1 and CDR2 are DFQATT and SNEGSKA (reference sequence). The V gene lost 0 bases and the J gene lost 1 base, with 13 bases spanning the gap. CDR3 DNA sequence: TGCAGTGCTAGAGATCCCCGGTTGGGATCCTACGAGCAGTACTTC. It specifies CSARDPRLGSYEQYF.

This sequence joins TRBV20-1 and TRBJ2-1; the match to TRBD2 covers 8 bases. CDR3 size: 14 residues. Germline assignment: CDR1 DFQATT and CDR2 SNEGSKA (reference sequence). V lost 6 bases, J lost 4 bases, and 8 bases stayed unmatched. The CDR3 reads CSAGKAGGYNEQFF. CDR3 nucleotides: TGCAGTGCCGGAAAGGCGGGGGGTTACAATGAGCAGTTCTTC.

This clonotype was seen many times. The J gene is TRBJ2-5, the V gene TRBV5-5, with 11 nucleotides matching TRBD2. The CDR3 spans 15 residues. CDR1 and CDR2 (germline): SGHKS, YYEKEE (reference sequence). V gave up 0 bases and J gave up 5 bases; unmatched junction bases: 3. CDR3 bases: TGTGCCAGCAGCTTGGCAGTAGCGGGAGGGGAGACCCAGTACTTC. Protein product: CASSLAVAGGETQYF.

This clonotype was counted ten times or more. The chain is built from TRBV7-8 and TRBJ1-6; TRBD1 aligns across 7 bases. CDR1 is SGHVS, CDR2 FQNEAQ, per germline. This CDR3 spans 15 amino acids. With V trimmed by 5 bases and J by 7 bases, 8 bases remained unmatched. Written as DNA, the CDR3 is TGTGCCAGCAGCCCGGGGACAGCCATCAATTCACCCCTCCACTTT. This encodes CASSPGTAINSPLHF.

This clonotype was seen repeatedly, ten times or more. This chain uses TRBV12-3 or TRBV12-4 with TRBJ1-2, with no clear D. Trimming took off 1 base at V and 8 bases at J, with 14 bases between the two ends. The length of the CDR3 is 14 residues. The CDR3 region is CASSLGPVDRGYTF. In DNA form, the CDR3 reads TGTGCCAGCAGTTTAGGCCCTGTCGATAGGGGCTACACCTTC.

There are many counts of this clonotype. The DNA for the CDR3 is TGCGCCAGCAGCTTGGCACAGGGTGGCACCGGGGAGCTGTTTTTT. This encodes CASSLAQGGTGELFF. The chain couples TRBV5-1 to TRBJ2-2; D is perhaps TRBD1 (6 bases). The CDR3 contains 15 residues. CDR1 is SGHRS and CDR2 is YFSETQ in the germline V gene. V dropped 0 bases and J dropped 4 bases, with 10 bases sitting between them.

At least ten counts were recorded for this clonotype. This sequence joins TRBV20-1 and TRBJ1-2; weak D call: TRBD1 (6 bases). Per germline, CDR1 DFQATT and CDR2 SNEGSKA (reference sequence). The CDR3 is 12 residues long. In DNA form, the CDR3 reads TGCAGCCCTGCAGGGGCGAACTATGGCTACACCTTC. It is translated as CSPAGANYGYTF.

This rearrangement joins TRBV15 to TRBJ2-3; 10 bases are shared with TRBD1. The germline V gene has CDR1 LNHNV and CDR2 YYDKDF (reference sequence). Trimming cost V 10 bases and J 6 bases; bases outside gene matches: 13. The length of the CDR3 is 15 residues. The chain's CDR3 is CAITGQGPPLDTQYF. The DNA of the CDR3 is TGTGCCATCACGGGACAGGGGCCGCCGCTGGATACGCAGTATTTT.

This clonotype was seen only a few times. The chain combines TRBV5-5 with TRBJ2-7; D is uncertain. Germline CDR1 is SGHKS and CDR2 is YYEKEE (reference sequence). The CDR3 is 14 residues long. V was trimmed by 1 base and J by 3 bases, leaving 11 bases between them. CDR3 protein: CASSLLKGSYEQYF. CDR3 DNA: TGTGCCAGCAGCTTGCTAAAGGGCAGCTACGAGCAGTACTTC.

This clonotype was found many times. The CDR3 protein is CASSPTGQGLRTEAFF. The CDR3 DNA is TGTGCCAGCAGCCCAACGGGACAGGGACTGAGGACTGAAGCTTTCTTT. The chain recombines TRBV7-8 with TRBJ1-1; 9 bases agree with TRBD1. The CDR3 is 16 amino acids. CDR1 and CDR2 (germline): SGHVS, FQNEAQ. With 5 bases clipped from V and 5 bases from J, the junction kept 12 bases outside the gene matches.

This clonotype has at least ten counts. This rearrangement joins TRBV2 to TRBJ2-5, with D perhaps matching TRBD1 (5 bases). The length of the CDR3 is 14 residues. V was shortened by 6 bases and J by 5 bases, with 16 bases between the two germline ends. Germline V CDR1 and CDR2: SNHLY, FYNNEI. The CDR3 protein is CASRGAVVRETQYF. The CDR3 DNA reads TGTGCCAGCAGAGGGGCGGTGGTTCGGGAGACCCAGTACTTC.

This clonotype occurred many times. The rearrangement links TRBV5-1 to TRBJ1-1; D is perhaps TRBD1 (5 bases). The CDR3 length is 16 residues. Germline lookup yields CDR1 SGHRS and CDR2 YFSETQ. Trimming cost V 0 bases and J 6 bases, with 18 bases left between them. This CDR3 is CASSLEPDPGVAEAFF. The CDR3 DNA follows: TGCGCCAGCAGCTTGGAACCCGACCCGGGGGTGGCTGAAGCTTTCTTT.

This clonotype came up many times. The chain recombines TRBV20-1 with TRBJ1-1, with D uncertain. Germline values: CDR1 DFQATT, CDR2 SNEGSKA (reference sequence). The V end lost 7 bases, the J end lost 9 bases, and 15 bases lay between the germline ends. The CDR3 is 11 residues long. The CDR3 region has the DNA TGCAGTGGTAGGACGACGTTAAAAGCTTTCTTT. It codes for CSGRTTLKAFF.

This clonotype has at least ten counts. CDR3 coding DNA: TGTGCCAGCAGCGGATCAGGATCCCCCAAGCATTTT. Amino acid sequence: CASSGSGSPKHF. The chain is built from TRBV7-9 and TRBJ1-5, with unresolved D. V lost 5 bases to trimming and J lost 14 bases, with 16 bases between them. The CDR3 runs to 12 residues. Germline V lookup: CDR1 SEHNR, CDR2 FQNEAQ (reference sequence).

This clonotype was recorded at least ten times. V is TRBV7-2 and J is TRBJ1-2; D is perhaps TRBD1 (5 bases). The ends were cut back, 3 bases at V and 0 bases at J, with 14 bases in the middle. Germline V gene lookup returns CDR1 SGHTA and CDR2 FQGNSA. This CDR3 has 16 amino acids. The chain's CDR3 is CASSLAGSFSNYGYTF. For the CDR3, the DNA is TGTGCCAGCAGCTTGGCAGGGTCGTTTTCTAACTATGGCTACACCTTC.

This clonotype came up many times. The rearrangement uses TRBV6-6 and TRBJ2-5, with 7 bases that match TRBD2. Unmatched junction bases numbered 12, after V lost 6 bases and J lost 2 bases. CDR1 MNHNY and CDR2 SVGAGI come from the germline V gene (reference sequence). The length of the CDR3 is 16 residues. The CDR3 reads CASSPRGGIAQETQYF. The CDR3 coding sequence is TGTGCCAGCAGCCCAAGGGGAGGGATAGCACAAGAGACCCAGTACTTC.

V gene TRBV5-1 combines with J gene TRBJ2-5; tentative D call: TRBD1 (5 bases). Germline-derived CDR1 and CDR2 are SGHRS and YFSETQ. This CDR3 spans 14 amino acids. Trimming removed 4 bases at V and 7 bases at J, with 17 bases between. CDR3 coding DNA: TGCGCCAGCAGCCTGGTACAGGCGTCTGGGACCCAGTACTTC. This sequence encodes CASSLVQASGTQYF.

This clonotype was observed at least ten times. The chain employs TRBV7-2 and TRBJ2-1; D is perhaps TRBD1 (6 bases). Germline CDR1 is SGHTA and CDR2 is FQGNSA. The CDR3 is 14 amino acids. Trimming took off 2 bases at V and 4 bases at J, with 9 bases between the two ends. CDR3 DNA: TGTGCCAGCAGCTTACCAGGGGATTACAATGAGCAGTTCTTC. Amino acid sequence: CASSLPGDYNEQFF.

This clonotype was seen ten or more times. The chain uses TRBV7-9 and TRBJ1-2; tentative D call: TRBD1 (6 bases). This CDR3 has 18 amino acids. Trimming stripped 5 bases from V and 2 bases from J, with 24 bases between. Germline CDR1 and CDR2: SEHNR and FQNEAQ (reference sequence). Here the CDR3 DNA reads TGTGCCAGCAGCCGTCCCCCGCCCCAAGGGGGGGAGAACTATGGCTACACCTTC. It is translated as CASSRPPPQGGENYGYTF. The full variable domain, rest sourced from reference TRBV7-9 and TRBJ1-2, is DTGVSQNPRHKITKRGQNVTFRCDPISEHNRLYWYRQTLGQGPEFLTYFQNEAQLEKSRLLSDRFSAERPKGSFSTLEIQRTEQGDSAMYLCASSRPPPQGGENYGYTFGSGTRLTVV.

This clonotype is medium-sized (0.01 to 0.1%). The chain recombines TRBV5-1 with TRBJ2-5, with 13 bases lining up with TRBD2. Germline V gene data show CDR1 as SGHRS and CDR2 as YFSETQ. V lost 4 bases, J lost 5 bases, and 8 bases stayed unmatched. The CDR3 contains 16 residues. The CDR3 coding sequence is TGCGCCAGCAGCGGAACTAGCGGGGGGGCCCGGGAGACCCAGTACTTC. It codes for CASSGTSGGARETQYF.

This clonotype was recorded many times. The chain's CDR3 is CASSRPFGTGEQYF. For the CDR3, the DNA is TGTGCCAGCAGCCGCCCCTTCGGCACGGGCGAGCAGTACTTC. V gene TRBV7-9 combines with J gene TRBJ2-7; D not resolved. Germline loops: CDR1 SEHNR, CDR2 FQNEAQ (reference sequence). The CDR3 runs to 14 residues. The V end was cut by 5 bases, the J end by 6 bases, with 17 bases between. The variable domain in full, completed from reference TRBV7-9 and TRBJ2-7, reads DTGVSQNPRHKITKRGQNVTFRCDPISEHNRLYWYRQTLGQGPEFLTYFQNEAQLEKSRLLSDRFSAERPKGSFSTLEIQRTEQGDSAMYLCASSRPFGTGEQYFGPGTRLTVT.

Many counts were recorded for this clonotype. One end of the junction fails to match germline, which may point to a read error. The CDR3 sequence is CASSLEATGALETQYF. The CDR3 DNA follows: TGTGCTAGCAGCTTAGAGGCGACAGGGGCCCTTGAGACCCAGTACTTC. The rearrangement joins TRBV7-7 to TRBJ2-5, with 8 bases lining up with TRBD1. Germline V CDR1 and CDR2: SSHAT, FNYEAQ (reference sequence). This CDR3 has 16 residues.

This clonotype has only a few counts. The V gene is TRBV20-1, the J gene TRBJ2-7, with 7 positions matching TRBD1. The germline gives CDR1 DFQATT, CDR2 SNEGSKA (reference sequence). V was clipped by 6 bases and J by 2 bases; unmatched bases: 4. The CDR3 totals 12 residues. This CDR3 is CSAHRGAYEQYF. In DNA form, the CDR3 reads TGCAGTGCCCACAGGGGAGCCTACGAGCAGTACTTC.

This clonotype occurred many times. The genes are TRBV6-5 and TRBJ2-5; D is possibly TRBD2 (6 bases). CDR3 length: 14 residues. CDR1 is MNHEY and CDR2 is SVGAGI in the germline V gene. Between the trimmed V and J ends, which lost 2 bases and 4 bases, there was a span of 11 bases. The CDR3 coding sequence is TGTGCCAGCAGTTACCGCGGGAAAGGAGAGACCCAGTACTTC. Translation: CASSYRGKGETQYF.

The sample holds many counts of this clonotype. One end of the junction does not line up with germline, which may come from a read error. The V call is TRBV7-7, the J call TRBJ2-3; 12 bases line up with TRBD2. Germline loops: CDR1 SSHAT, CDR2 FNYEAQ (reference sequence). This CDR3 has 15 amino acids. For the CDR3, the DNA is TGTGCTAGCAGCGTCGGACTAGCGGGATCAGATACGCAGTATTTT. Its protein is CASSVGLAGSDTQYF. Complete variable domain (other parts from reference TRBV7-7 and TRBJ2-3): GAGVSQSPRYKVTKRGQDVTLRCDPISSHATLYWYQQALGQGPEFLTYFNYEAQPDKSGLPSDRFSAERPEGSISTLTIQRTEQRDSAMYRCASSVGLAGSDTQYFGPGTRLTVL.

This clonotype was found many times. The chain carries TRBV7-2 and TRBJ2-5; the D gene is possibly TRBD1 (6 bases). CDR1 is SGHTA, CDR2 FQGNSA, per germline. Trimming cost V 0 bases and J 3 bases, with 8 bases left between them. The CDR3 spans 14 residues. CDR3 protein: CASSLARTEETQYF. The CDR3 bases are TGTGCCAGCAGCTTAGCGCGGACAGAAGAGACCCAGTACTTC.